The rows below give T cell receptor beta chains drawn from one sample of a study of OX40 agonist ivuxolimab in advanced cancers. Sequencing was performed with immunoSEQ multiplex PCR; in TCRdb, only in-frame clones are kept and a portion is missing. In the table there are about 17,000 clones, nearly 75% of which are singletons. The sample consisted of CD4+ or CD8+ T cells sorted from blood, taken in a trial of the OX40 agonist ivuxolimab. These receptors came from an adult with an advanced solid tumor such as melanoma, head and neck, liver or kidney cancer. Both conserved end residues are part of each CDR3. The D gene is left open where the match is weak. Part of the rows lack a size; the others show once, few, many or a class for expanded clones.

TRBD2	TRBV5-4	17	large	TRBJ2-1	CASSWGTSGRGGNEQFF	TGTGCCAGCAGCTGGGGGACTAGCGGGAGAGGTGGCAATGAGCAGTTCTTC
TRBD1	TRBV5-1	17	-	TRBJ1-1	CASSFVGGRGMNTEAFF	TGCGCCAGCAGCTTTGTAGGGGGCAGAGGTATGAACACTGAAGCTTTCTTT
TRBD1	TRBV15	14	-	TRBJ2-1	CATSTRDRVGEQFF	TGTGCCACCAGCACCCGGGACAGGGTGGGTGAGCAGTTCTTC
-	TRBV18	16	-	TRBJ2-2	CASSPRDTANTGELFF	TGTGCCAGCTCACCGCGGGACACCGCGAACACCGGGGAGCTGTTTTTT
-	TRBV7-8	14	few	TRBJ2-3	CASSIPSRTDTQYF	TGTGCCAGCAGCATACCTAGCAGAACAGATACGCAGTATTTT
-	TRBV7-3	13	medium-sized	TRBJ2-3	CASSFGLVDTQYF	TGTGCCAGCAGCTTCGGTCTGGTAGATACGCAGTATTTT
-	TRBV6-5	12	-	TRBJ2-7	CASSYSGSEQYF	TGTGCCAGCAGTTACTCGGGGTCCGAGCAGTACTTC
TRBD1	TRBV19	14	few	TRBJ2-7	CATSPGTGSYEQYF	TGTGCCACCTCCCCCGGGACAGGCTCCTACGAGCAGTACTTC
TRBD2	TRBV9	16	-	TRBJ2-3	CASSTSGSYGTDTQYF	TGTGCCAGCAGCACCAGCGGGAGTTATGGCACAGATACGCAGTATTTT
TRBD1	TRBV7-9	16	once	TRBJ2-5	CASSLPGGGGEETQYF	TGTGCCAGCAGCTTGCCAGGGGGCGGTGGAGAAGAGACCCAGTACTTC
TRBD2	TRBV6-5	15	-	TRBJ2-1	CASSLGLAGDYEQFF	TGTGCCAGCAGTCTCGGGCTAGCGGGAGACTATGAGCAGTTCTTC
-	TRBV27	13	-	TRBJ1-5	CASKGYSNQPQHF	TGTGCCAGCAAAGGATATAGCAATCAGCCCCAGCATTTT
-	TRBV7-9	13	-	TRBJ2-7	CASSSRDGYEQYF	TGTGCCAGCAGCTCCCGGGATGGCTACGAGCAGTACTTC
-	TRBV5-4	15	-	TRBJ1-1	CASSSPGVSNTEAFF	TGTGCCAGCAGCTCCCCAGGGGTTAGTAACACTGAAGCTTTCTTT
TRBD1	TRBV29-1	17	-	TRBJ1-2	CSVESRDRGLANYGYTF	TGCAGCGTTGAAAGCCGGGACAGGGGGCTAGCTAACTATGGCTACACCTTC
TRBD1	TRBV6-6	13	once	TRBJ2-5	CASRDSWQETQYF	TGTGCCAGCCGGGACAGCTGGCAAGAGACCCAGTACTTC
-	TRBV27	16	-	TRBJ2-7	CASSTLHDELTYEQYF	TGTGCCAGCAGTACCCTCCATGATGAGCTAACCTACGAGCAGTACTTC